This T cell receptor beta chain is drawn from a study of response to subunit inactivated influenza vaccine. Germline CDR1 and CDR2: SGDLS and YYNGEE. The ends were cut back, 1 base at V and 1 base at J, with 5 bases in the middle. This CDR3 has 13 amino acids. TCRdb itself ran the RT-PCR reads through MiXCR, one entry per CDR3 protein. This table has hundreds of thousands of distinct CDR3 sequences, 11% appearing once. General observations from the study: The authors suggested that every seasonal influenza vaccination recruits few new T cells.

This clonotype was observed a few times. The target antigen is unknown. The source material was PBMCs from blood, sampled about 40 days after vaccination. The receptor was derived from a man aged 45 to 65 who received an inactivated influenza vaccine. This chain connects TRBV9 to TRBJ2-5; D call uncertain. The DNA for the CDR3 is TGTGCCAGCAGCGTACTCCCCCAAGAGACCCAGTACTTC. Translated: CASSVLPQETQYF. The whole variable domain, remainder taken from reference TRBV9 and TRBJ2-5, is DSGVTQTPKHLITATGQRVTLRCSPRSGDLSVYWYQQSLDQGLQFLIQYYNGEERAKGNILERFSAQQFPDLHSELNLSSLELGDSALYFCASSVLPQETQYFGPGTRLLVL.